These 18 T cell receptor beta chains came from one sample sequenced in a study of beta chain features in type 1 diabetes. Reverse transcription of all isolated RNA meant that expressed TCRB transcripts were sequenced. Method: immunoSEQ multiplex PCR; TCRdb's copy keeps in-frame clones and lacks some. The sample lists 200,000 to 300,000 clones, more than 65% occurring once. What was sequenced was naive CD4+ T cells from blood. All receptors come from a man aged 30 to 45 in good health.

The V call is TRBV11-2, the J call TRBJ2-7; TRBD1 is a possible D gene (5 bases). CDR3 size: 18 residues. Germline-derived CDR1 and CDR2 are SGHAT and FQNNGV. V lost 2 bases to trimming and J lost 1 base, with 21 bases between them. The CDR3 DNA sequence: TGTGCCAGCAGCTTAATGCCCCGGCTAACAGGAACGTCCTACGAGCAGTACTTC. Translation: CASSLMPRLTGTSYEQYF.

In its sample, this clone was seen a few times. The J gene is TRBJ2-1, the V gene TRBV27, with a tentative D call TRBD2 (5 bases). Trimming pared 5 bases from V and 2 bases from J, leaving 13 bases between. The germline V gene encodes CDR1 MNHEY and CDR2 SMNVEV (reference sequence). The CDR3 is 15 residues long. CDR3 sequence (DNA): TGTGCCAGCAGTCGGACTCAGTCTGCCTACAATGAGCAGTTCTTC. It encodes CASSRTQSAYNEQFF.

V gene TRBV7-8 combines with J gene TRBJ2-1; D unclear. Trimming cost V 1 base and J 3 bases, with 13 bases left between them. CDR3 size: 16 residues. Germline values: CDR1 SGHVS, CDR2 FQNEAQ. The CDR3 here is CASSLVGLGHYNEQFF. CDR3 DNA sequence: TGTGCCAGCAGCTTAGTCGGGCTCGGGCACTACAATGAGCAGTTCTTC.

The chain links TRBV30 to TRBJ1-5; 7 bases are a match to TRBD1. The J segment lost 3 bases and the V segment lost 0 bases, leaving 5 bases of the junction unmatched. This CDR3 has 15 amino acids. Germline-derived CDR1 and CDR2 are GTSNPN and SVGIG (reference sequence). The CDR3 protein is CAWSVVGTVNQPQHF. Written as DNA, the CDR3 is TGTGCCTGGAGTGTCGTCGGGACAGTCAATCAGCCCCAGCATTTT.

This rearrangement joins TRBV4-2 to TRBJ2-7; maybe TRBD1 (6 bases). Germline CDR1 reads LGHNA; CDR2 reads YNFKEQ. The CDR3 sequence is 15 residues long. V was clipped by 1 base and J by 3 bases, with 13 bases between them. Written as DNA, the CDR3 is TGTGCCAGCAGCCAAGCGGCTGGACAGAGCTACGAGCAGTACTTC. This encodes CASSQAAGQSYEQYF.

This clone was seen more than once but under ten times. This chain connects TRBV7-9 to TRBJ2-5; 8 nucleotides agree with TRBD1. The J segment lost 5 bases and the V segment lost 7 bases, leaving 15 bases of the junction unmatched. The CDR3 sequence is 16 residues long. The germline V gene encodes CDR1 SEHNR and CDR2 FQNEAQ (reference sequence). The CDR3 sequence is CASTQPRQGSWETQYF. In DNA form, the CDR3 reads TGTGCCAGCACCCAACCAAGACAGGGGTCGTGGGAGACCCAGTACTTC.

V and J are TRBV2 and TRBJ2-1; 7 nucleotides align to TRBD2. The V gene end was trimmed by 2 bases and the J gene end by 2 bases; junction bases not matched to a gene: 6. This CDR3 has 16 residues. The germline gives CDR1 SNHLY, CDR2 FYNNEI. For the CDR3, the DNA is TGTGCCAGCAGTGAATGGGAGGGGTTAACCTACAATGAGCAGTTCTTC. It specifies CASSEWEGLTYNEQFF.

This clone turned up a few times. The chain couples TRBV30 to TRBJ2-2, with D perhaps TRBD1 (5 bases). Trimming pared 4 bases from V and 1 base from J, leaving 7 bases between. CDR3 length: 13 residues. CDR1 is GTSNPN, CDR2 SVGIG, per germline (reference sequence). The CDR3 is CAWTQENTGELFF. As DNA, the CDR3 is TGTGCCTGGACACAGGAGAACACCGGGGAGCTGTTTTTT.

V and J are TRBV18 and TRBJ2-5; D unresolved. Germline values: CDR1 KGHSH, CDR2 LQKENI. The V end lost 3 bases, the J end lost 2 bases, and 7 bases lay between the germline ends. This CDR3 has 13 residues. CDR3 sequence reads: CASSPGWQETQYF. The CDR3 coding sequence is TGTGCCAGCTCACCTGGGTGGCAAGAGACCCAGTACTTC. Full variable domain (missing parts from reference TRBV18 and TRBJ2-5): NAGVMQNPRHLVRRRGQEARLRCSPMKGHSHVYWYRQLPEEGLKFMVYLQKENIIDESGMPKERFSAEFPKEGPSILRIQQVVRGDSAAYFCASSPGWQETQYFGPGTRLLVL.

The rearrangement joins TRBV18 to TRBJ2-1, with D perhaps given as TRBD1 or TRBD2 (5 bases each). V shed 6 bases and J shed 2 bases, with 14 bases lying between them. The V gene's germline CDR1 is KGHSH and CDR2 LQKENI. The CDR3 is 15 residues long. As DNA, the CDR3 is TGTGCCAGCTCCTTGGGGGTCTCTCCCTACAATGAGCAGTTCTTC. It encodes CASSLGVSPYNEQFF.

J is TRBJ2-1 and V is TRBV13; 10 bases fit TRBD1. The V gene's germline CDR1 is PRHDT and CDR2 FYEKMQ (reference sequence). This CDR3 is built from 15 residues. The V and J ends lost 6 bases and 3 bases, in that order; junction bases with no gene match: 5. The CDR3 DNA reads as TGTGCCAGCAGGGCGGACAGGGGGATCTACAATGAGCAGTTCTTC. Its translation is CASRADRGIYNEQFF.

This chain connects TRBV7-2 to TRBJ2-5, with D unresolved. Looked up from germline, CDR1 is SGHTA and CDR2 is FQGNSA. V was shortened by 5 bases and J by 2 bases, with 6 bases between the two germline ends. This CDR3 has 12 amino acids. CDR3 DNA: TGTGCCAGCAGCATCACGCAAGAGACCCAGTACTTC. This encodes CASSITQETQYF.

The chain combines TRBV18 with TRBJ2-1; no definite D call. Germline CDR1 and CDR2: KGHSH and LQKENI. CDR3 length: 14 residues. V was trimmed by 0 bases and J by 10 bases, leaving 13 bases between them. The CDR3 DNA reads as TGTGCCAGCTCACCACCAATGGGGAAGGGCGAGCAGTTCTTC. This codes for CASSPPMGKGEQFF.

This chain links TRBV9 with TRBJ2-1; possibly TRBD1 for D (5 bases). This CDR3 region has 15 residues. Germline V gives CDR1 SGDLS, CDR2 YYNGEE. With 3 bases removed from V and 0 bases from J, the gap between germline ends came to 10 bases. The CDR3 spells CASSEQASSYNEQFF. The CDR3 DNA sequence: TGTGCCAGCAGCGAACAGGCTAGCTCCTACAATGAGCAGTTCTTC.

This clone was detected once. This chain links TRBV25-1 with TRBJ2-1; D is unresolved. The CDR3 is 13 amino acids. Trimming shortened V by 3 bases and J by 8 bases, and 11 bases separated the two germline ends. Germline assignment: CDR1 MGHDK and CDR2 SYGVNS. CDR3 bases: TGTGCCAGCAGTGATCCCCTGAAAGATGAGCAGTTCTTC. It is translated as CASSDPLKDEQFF.

The CDR3 DNA reads TGTGCCAGCAGCCAAGCGGGACCCTACAATGAGCAGTTCTTC. This sequence encodes CASSQAGPYNEQFF. The V call is TRBV7-2, the J call TRBJ2-1; 7 nucleotides align to TRBD2. Unmatched junction bases numbered 3, after V lost 5 bases and J lost 2 bases. Germline CDR1 and CDR2: SGHTA and FQGNSA. The CDR3 consists of 14 residues.

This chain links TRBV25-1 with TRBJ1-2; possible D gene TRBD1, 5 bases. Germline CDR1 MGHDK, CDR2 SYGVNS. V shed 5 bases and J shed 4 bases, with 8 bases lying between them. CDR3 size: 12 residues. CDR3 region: CASSWGFYGYTF. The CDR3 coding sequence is TGTGCCAGCAGTTGGGGGTTCTATGGCTACACCTTC.

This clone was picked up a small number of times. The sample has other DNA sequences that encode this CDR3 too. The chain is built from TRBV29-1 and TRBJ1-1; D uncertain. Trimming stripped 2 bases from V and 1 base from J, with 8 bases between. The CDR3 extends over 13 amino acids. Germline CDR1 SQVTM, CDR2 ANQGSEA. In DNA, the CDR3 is TGCAGCGTTGAATCAGGTGGGAACACTGAAGCTTTCTTT. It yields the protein CSVESGGNTEAFF. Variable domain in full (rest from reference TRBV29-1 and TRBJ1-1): SAVISQKPSRDICQRGTSLTIQCQVDSQVTMMFWYRQQPGQSLTLIATANQGSEATYESGFVIDKFPISRPNLTFSTLTVSNMSPEDSSIYLCSVESGGNTEAFFGQGTRLTVV.